This T cell receptor beta chain comes out of a study of cytomegalovirus exposure and HLA in healthy donors. Overall study: Out of several hundred genotyped donors, about 80% belonged to the Caucasian-associated ancestry cluster.

The PCR ran on 60 Vbeta and 13 Jbeta primers. The assay was immunoSEQ multiplex PCR, and TCRdb's table has in-frame clones only and misses some. The table lists around 200,000 clones, 60% to 80% of them singletons. On this clone: The antigen is unknown.

Findings and caveats of the study: It emerged from a later analysis that several of the most significant clusters appeared to be linked to common viral pathogens.

The germline V gene encodes CDR1 SGDLS and CDR2 YYNGEE. CDR3 length: 14 amino acids. V gave up 0 bases and J gave up 0 bases, with 3 bases separating them. This receptor was identified in a female donor in good health and CMV-seronegative. The material sequenced was PBMCs. This sequence joins TRBV9 and TRBJ2-2, with D unresolved. For the CDR3, the DNA is TGTGCCAGCAGCGTAGCGGCGAACACCGGGGAGCTGTTTTTT. It encodes CASSVAANTGELFF. Using reference TRBV9 and TRBJ2-2 for the parts outside the CDR3, the full variable domain is DSGVTQTPKHLITATGQRVTLRCSPRSGDLSVYWYQQSLDQGLQFLIQYYNGEERAKGNILERFSAQQFPDLHSELNLSSLELGDSALYFCASSVAANTGELFFGEGSRLTVL.